A single sample is the source of the 28 T cell receptor beta chains below, sequenced in a study of control samples from healthy donors and cancer patients. Profiling relied on immunoSEQ multiplex PCR, and the TCRdb table lists in-frame clones only, not all of them. The sample records approximately 130,000 clones, around 90% being singletons. What was sequenced was blood. These receptors all stem from a man aged 50 to 60 in good health.

This chain links TRBV2 with TRBJ2-5; 9 bases align to TRBD1. The CDR3 is 15 residues long. Germline loops: CDR1 SNHLY, CDR2 FYNNEI. V shed 6 bases, J shed 3 bases, and the junction held 8 bases outside the gene matches. The DNA for the CDR3 is TGTGCCAGCAGGCATCCGGGACAGGGTAAAGAGACCCAGTACTTC. It translates to CASRHPGQGKETQYF. The complete variable domain, with remaining parts taken from reference TRBV2 and TRBJ2-5, reads EPEVTQTPSHQVTQMGQEVILRCVPISNHLYFYWYRQILGQKVEFLVSFYNNEISEKSEIFDDQFSVERPDGSNFTLKIRSTKLEDSAMYFCASRHPGQGKETQYFGPGTRLLVL.

The rearrangement uses TRBV6-1 and TRBJ2-3; the D gene is possibly TRBD2 (6 bases). The CDR3 has 15 amino acids. V was trimmed by 2 bases and J by 8 bases, leaving 17 bases between them. CDR1 is MNHNS and CDR2 is SASEGT in the germline V gene. DNA of the CDR3: TGTGCCAGCAGTGAATCAGGAGGGACGGGGAGTACGCAGTATTTT. This encodes CASSESGGTGSTQYF.

The chain is built from TRBV14 and TRBJ2-7, with 10 bases matching TRBD1. Germline CDR1 SGHDN, CDR2 FVKESK. CDR3 length equals 13 residues. The V and J ends lost 5 bases and 5 bases, in that order; junction bases with no gene match: 3. CDR3 sequence: CASSDRGLHEQYF. The CDR3 DNA reads as TGTGCCAGCAGCGACAGGGGGCTTCACGAGCAGTACTTC.

Concerning this clone itself: The same CDR3 arises from other DNA sequences in this sample as well. V usage is TRBV11-3 and J usage is TRBJ2-7, with TRBD1 as a possible D gene (6 bases). Trimming removed 3 bases from V and 1 base from J, with 7 bases in between. There are 13 residues in the CDR3. The germline V gene encodes CDR1 SGHNT and CDR2 YENEEA. CDR3 amino acids: CASSLDSSYEQYF. In DNA, the CDR3 is TGTGCCAGCAGCTTGGACAGTTCCTACGAGCAGTACTTC.

V is TRBV6-5 and J is TRBJ2-3; D gene uncertain. The CDR3 totals 11 residues. CDR1 MNHEY and CDR2 SVGAGI come from the germline V gene. Trimming shortened V by 4 bases and J by 6 bases, and 5 bases separated the two germline ends. Written as DNA, the CDR3 is TGTGCCAGCAGTTTGTCGGATACGCAGTATTTT. Translating it yields CASSLSDTQYF.

In this sample, this clone turned up once. The chain joins TRBV6-6 to TRBJ1-4; D may be TRBD1 (5 bases). The CDR3 length is 15 residues. The germline V gene encodes CDR1 MNHNY and CDR2 SVGAGI (reference sequence). The V gene lost 3 bases and the J gene lost 0 bases, with 8 bases spanning the gap. Written as DNA, the CDR3 is TGTGCCAGCAGTTATGGGGGTGCAACTAATGAAAAACTGTTTTTT. This codes for CASSYGGATNEKLFF.

The chain combines TRBV5-6 with TRBJ2-3, with 12 bases lining up with TRBD2. CDR3 length: 15 amino acids. Trimming removed 4 bases from V and 7 bases from J; junction bases left unmatched: 7. Germline V lookup: CDR1 SGHDT, CDR2 YYEEEE. This CDR3 reads CASSASSGGANTQYF. The CDR3 DNA is TGTGCCAGCAGCGCGTCTAGCGGGGGGGCCAATACGCAGTATTTT.

V and J are TRBV2 and TRBJ2-5; 8 bases agree with TRBD1. V trimming: 8 bases; J trimming: 4 bases; junction bases outside the gene matches: 0. From germline, CDR1 is SNHLY and CDR2 FYNNEI. This CDR3 is 11 amino acids long. The CDR3 region is CASDRGETQYF. The CDR3, as DNA: TGTGCCAGCGACAGGGGAGAGACCCAGTACTTC.

J is TRBJ1-4 and V is TRBV30; TRBD1 is a possible D gene (5 bases). Germline V gene sequence: CDR1 GTSNPN, CDR2 SVGIG (reference sequence). V was clipped by 5 bases and J by 5 bases, with 6 bases between them. The CDR3 sequence is 11 residues long. The CDR3 loop reads CAWEGNEKLFF. The CDR3 bases are TGTGCCTGGGAGGGGAATGAAAAACTGTTTTTT.

V usage is TRBV7-8 and J usage is TRBJ1-2; D might be TRBD1 (6 bases). CDR1 is SGHVS and CDR2 is FQNEAQ in the germline V gene. Trimming cost V 3 bases and J 6 bases, with 8 bases left between them. The CDR3 is 12 residues long. The CDR3 here is CASSFTGNGYTF. In nucleotides, the CDR3 is TGTGCCAGCAGCTTCACAGGGAATGGCTACACCTTC.

The chain employs TRBV29-1 and TRBJ1-2; the D is unclear. With 3 bases removed from V and 4 bases from J, the gap between germline ends came to 6 bases. The CDR3 is 11 amino acids. CDR1 and CDR2 (germline): SQVTM, ANQGSEA. CDR3 DNA: TGCAGCGTTGAGGGTTTCTATGGCTACACCTTC. This sequence encodes CSVEGFYGYTF.

This chain connects TRBV7-2 to TRBJ2-5; D is possibly TRBD1 (6 bases). Looked up from germline, CDR1 is SGHTA and CDR2 is FQGNSA. The V gene lost 0 bases and the J gene lost 5 bases, with 7 bases spanning the gap. The CDR3 runs 13 residues. The CDR3 DNA reads TGTGCCAGCAGCTTAGCGAGGGGGGAGACCCAGTACTTC. The encoded protein is CASSLARGETQYF.

This chain joins TRBV30 and TRBJ2-5, with 8 bases matching TRBD2. The CDR3 covers 13 residues. Trimming removed 2 bases from V and 5 bases from J; junction bases left unmatched: 4. Germline-derived CDR1 and CDR2 are GTSNPN and SVGIG (reference sequence). In DNA form, the CDR3 reads TGTGCCTGGAGTTTAGCGGGGAGGGAGACCCAGTACTTC. This gives the protein CAWSLAGRETQYF. The complete variable domain, with remaining parts taken from reference TRBV30 and TRBJ2-5, reads SQTIHQWPATLVQPVGSPLSLECTVEGTSNPNLYWYRQAAGRGLQLLFYSVGIGQISSEVPQNLSASRPQDRQFILSSKKLLLSDSGFYLCAWSLAGRETQYFGPGTRLLVL.

This chain links TRBV6-5 with TRBJ2-5; 10 positions match TRBD2. There are 16 residues in the CDR3. Germline V CDR1 and CDR2: MNHEY, SVGAGI. V dropped 0 bases and J dropped 7; count of bases not matched to a gene: 8. The CDR3: CASSYSPSGGAGTQYF. The CDR3 DNA is TGTGCCAGCAGTTACTCACCCAGCGGGGGGGCAGGGACCCAGTACTTC.

This clone was counted between two and nine times. The chain recombines TRBV6-4 with TRBJ1-6, with 10 bases that match TRBD1. The V gene end was trimmed by 4 bases and the J gene end by 7 bases; junction bases not matched to a gene: 4. Per the germline V gene, CDR1 is MRHNA and CDR2 is SNTAGT. The CDR3 consists of 15 residues. CDR3 protein: CASSAQGQGNSPLHF. The CDR3 DNA reads as TGTGCCAGCAGTGCCCAGGGACAGGGGAATTCACCCCTCCACTTT.

CDR3 in amino acids: CASSSGIRGYTF. The CDR3 coding sequence is TGTGCCAGCAGTTCCGGGATTCGCGGCTACACCTTC. This sequence joins TRBV6-5 and TRBJ1-2; D is uncertain. Germline V CDR1 and CDR2: MNHEY, SVGAGI. V shed 4 bases and J shed 8 bases, with 11 bases lying between them. This CDR3 region has 12 residues.

CDR3 sequence: CASSSDRSYEQYF. The CDR3 region has the DNA TGTGCCAGCTCGAGCGACAGATCCTACGAGCAGTACTTC. V and J are TRBV6-5 and TRBJ2-7; possibly TRBD1 for D (5 bases). Trimming took 8 bases from V and 1 from J, leaving 12 bases between them. Germline CDR1 is MNHEY and CDR2 is SVGAGI. The CDR3 length is 13 residues.

V usage is TRBV18 and J usage is TRBJ1-6; D possibly corresponds to TRBD1 (5 bases). The germline CDR1 and CDR2 sequences are KGHSH and LQKENI. CDR3 size: 15 residues. V was shortened by 3 bases and J by 5 bases, with 11 bases between the two germline ends. CDR3 sequence: CASSPGKQDNSPLHF. Here the CDR3 DNA reads TGTGCCAGCTCACCGGGAAAACAGGATAATTCACCCCTCCACTTT.

This sequence joins TRBV5-1 and TRBJ2-7, with D possibly called TRBD1 or TRBD2 (5 bases each). The V end was cut by 3 bases, the J end by 3 bases, with 10 bases between. CDR3 length equals 13 residues. In germline, CDR1 is SGHRS, CDR2 YFSETQ. The CDR3 region is CASSSGTHYEQYF. In DNA, the CDR3 is TGCGCCAGCAGCTCCGGGACCCACTACGAGCAGTACTTC.

The chain joins TRBV4-2 to TRBJ2-3; a weak D match, TRBD1 (6 bases). The CDR3 has 14 residues. Germline-derived CDR1 and CDR2 are LGHNA and YNFKEQ. With 1 base removed from V and 4 bases from J, the gap between germline ends came to 9 bases. The CDR3 DNA is TGTGCCAGCAGCCAAGGACAGGTCCCAGATACGCAGTATTTT. Protein product: CASSQGQVPDTQYF.

The CDR3 region is CASSLTGNNEKLFF. The DNA of the CDR3 is TGCGCCAGCAGCTTGACAGGAAATAATGAAAAACTGTTTTTT. The chain joins TRBV5-1 to TRBJ1-4; maybe TRBD1 (5 bases). This CDR3 spans 14 amino acids. In germline, CDR1 is SGHRS, CDR2 YFSETQ. V lost 1 base and J lost 4, with 8 bases in between. Complete variable domain (other parts from reference TRBV5-1 and TRBJ1-4): KAGVTQTPRYLIKTRGQQVTLSCSPISGHRSVSWYQQTPGQGLQFLFEYFSETQRNKGNFPGRFSGRQFSNSRSEMNVSTLELGDSALYLCASSLTGNNEKLFFGSGTQLSVL.

The count of this clone is one. The chain employs TRBV30 and TRBJ1-1, with a possible D match to TRBD1 (6 bases). CDR3 size: 15 residues. Germline V lookup: CDR1 GTSNPN, CDR2 SVGIG (reference sequence). The V end lost 1 base, the J end lost 1 base, and 13 bases lay between the germline ends. CDR3 DNA sequence: TGTGCCTGGAGTGCGAAGGGGGGACCGAACACTGAAGCTTTCTTT. This sequence encodes CAWSAKGGPNTEAFF.

The genes are TRBV7-8 and TRBJ2-5; no reliable D call. V dropped 1 base and J dropped 0 bases, with 21 bases sitting between them. The CDR3 totals 19 residues. Per the germline V gene, CDR1 is SGHVS and CDR2 is FQNEAQ. In nucleotides, the CDR3 is TGTGCCAGCAGCTTAGATTACGGGTCGCAGGCACTATACCAAGAGACCCAGTACTTC. Translating it yields CASSLDYGSQALYQETQYF.

The rearrangement joins TRBV12-5 to TRBJ2-1, with 9 bases that match TRBD1. With 5 bases clipped from V and 8 bases from J, the junction kept 10 bases outside the gene matches. This CDR3 region has 15 residues. The germline V gene has CDR1 LGHNT and CDR2 FRNRAP. This CDR3 reads CASGPGQGFGDEQFF. Written as DNA, the CDR3 is TGTGCTAGTGGTCCAGGACAGGGGTTCGGAGATGAGCAGTTCTTC. The entire variable domain, with the rest obtained from reference TRBV12-5 and TRBJ2-1, is as follows: DARVTQTPRHKVTEMGQEVTMRCQPILGHNTVFWYRQTMMQGLELLAYFRNRAPLDDSGMPKDRFSAEMPDATLATLKIQPSEPRDSAVYFCASGPGQGFGDEQFFGPGTRLTVL.

To note about this clone: The sample contains more than one DNA sequence encoding this CDR3. CDR3 loop: CASSLAGYTDTQYF. The CDR3 DNA reads TGCGCCAGCAGCTTGGCCGGTTACACAGATACGCAGTATTTT. V and J are TRBV5-1 and TRBJ2-3; D not resolved. Germline V gene lookup returns CDR1 SGHRS and CDR2 YFSETQ. The CDR3 runs to 14 residues. V was clipped by 0 bases and J by 2 bases, with 7 bases between them. Full variable domain (missing parts from reference TRBV5-1 and TRBJ2-3): KAGVTQTPRYLIKTRGQQVTLSCSPISGHRSVSWYQQTPGQGLQFLFEYFSETQRNKGNFPGRFSGRQFSNSRSEMNVSTLELGDSALYLCASSLAGYTDTQYFGPGTRLTVL.

The chain joins TRBV5-1 to TRBJ1-1; D unresolved. This CDR3 spans 17 amino acids. V gave up 3 bases and J gave up 4 bases, with 22 bases separating them. Germline loops: CDR1 SGHRS, CDR2 YFSETQ. The CDR3 DNA reads as TGCGCCAGCAGCTCAATGGAGTATTCGAACGCCGGCACTGAAGCTTTCTTT. The encoded protein is CASSSMEYSNAGTEAFF.

The CDR3 DNA sequence: TGCGCCAGCAGCTTGCGGGCGGGGGGGTTGAATACGCAGTATTTT. Translating gives CASSLRAGGLNTQYF. The chain links TRBV5-1 to TRBJ2-3; TRBD2 matches 9 bases. The CDR3 covers 15 residues. The V gene's germline CDR1 is SGHRS and CDR2 YFSETQ. Losses at the gene ends were 1 base for V and 7 bases for J; bases not matched to a gene: 7. Variable domain in full (rest from reference TRBV5-1 and TRBJ2-3): KAGVTQTPRYLIKTRGQQVTLSCSPISGHRSVSWYQQTPGQGLQFLFEYFSETQRNKGNFPGRFSGRQFSNSRSEMNVSTLELGDSALYLCASSLRAGGLNTQYFGPGTRLTVL.

This clone was observed once. The rearrangement joins TRBV10-3 to TRBJ1-3; 7 bases line up with TRBD1. Trimming at V came to 4 bases and at J to 4 bases, leaving 7 bases not matched to a gene. The CDR3 has 15 residues. CDR1 ENHRY and CDR2 SYGVKD come from the germline V gene. The CDR3 DNA sequence: TGTGCCATCAGTGCTGTCCCGGGACAGGGAAACACCATATATTTT. Translating gives CAISAVPGQGNTIYF.